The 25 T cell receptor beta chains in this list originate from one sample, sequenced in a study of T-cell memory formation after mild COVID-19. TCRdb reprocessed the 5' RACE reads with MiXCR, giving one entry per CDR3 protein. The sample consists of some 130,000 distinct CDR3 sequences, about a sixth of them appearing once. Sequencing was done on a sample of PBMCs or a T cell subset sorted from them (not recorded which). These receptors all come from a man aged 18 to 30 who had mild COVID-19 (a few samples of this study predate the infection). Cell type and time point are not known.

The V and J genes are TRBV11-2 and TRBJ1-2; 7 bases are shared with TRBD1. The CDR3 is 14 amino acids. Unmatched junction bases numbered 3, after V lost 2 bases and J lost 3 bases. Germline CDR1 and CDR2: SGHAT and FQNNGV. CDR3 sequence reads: CASSLRGPDYGYTF. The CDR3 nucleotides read TGTGCCAGCAGCTTAAGGGGGCCGGACTATGGCTACACCTTC.

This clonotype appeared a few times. The CDR3 coding sequence is TGTGCCAGTAGCCCCGCGGACAGGGGAGAGACCCAGTACTTC. It translates to CASSPADRGETQYF. The V and J genes are TRBV19 and TRBJ2-5; TRBD1 matches 9 bases. The CDR3 length is 14 residues. Germline values: CDR1 LNHDA, CDR2 SQIVND (reference sequence). V trimming: 6 bases; J trimming: 4 bases; junction bases outside the gene matches: 6.

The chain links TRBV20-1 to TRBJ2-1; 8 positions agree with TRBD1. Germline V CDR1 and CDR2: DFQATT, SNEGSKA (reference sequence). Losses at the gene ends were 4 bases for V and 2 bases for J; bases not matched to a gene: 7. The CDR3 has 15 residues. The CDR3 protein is CSAKPGQGPYNEQFF. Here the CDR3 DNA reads TGCAGTGCTAAACCAGGACAGGGTCCCTACAATGAGCAGTTCTTC.

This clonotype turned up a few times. The DNA for the CDR3 is TGCAGTGCTAGAGCTCCAGGGAGGGATACGCAGTATTTT. As protein: CSARAPGRDTQYF. The chain is built from TRBV20-1 and TRBJ2-3, with D perhaps TRBD2 (6 bases). Germline V lookup: CDR1 DFQATT, CDR2 SNEGSKA (reference sequence). V dropped 1 base and J dropped 6 bases, with 11 bases sitting between them. The length of the CDR3 is 13 residues.

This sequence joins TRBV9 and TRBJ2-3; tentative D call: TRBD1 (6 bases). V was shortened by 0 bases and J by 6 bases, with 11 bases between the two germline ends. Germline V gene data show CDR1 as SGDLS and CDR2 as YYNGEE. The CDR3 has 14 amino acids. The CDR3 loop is CASSVEVRGDTQYF. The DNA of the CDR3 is TGTGCCAGCAGCGTAGAGGTGAGGGGGGATACGCAGTATTTT.

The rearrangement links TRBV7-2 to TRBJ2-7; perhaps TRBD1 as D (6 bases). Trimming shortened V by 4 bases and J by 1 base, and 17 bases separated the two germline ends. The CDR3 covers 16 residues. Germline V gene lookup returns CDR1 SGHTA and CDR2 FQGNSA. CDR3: CASSSQGMSGSYEQYF. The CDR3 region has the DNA TGTGCCAGCAGCTCGCAGGGGATGTCGGGGTCCTACGAGCAGTACTTC. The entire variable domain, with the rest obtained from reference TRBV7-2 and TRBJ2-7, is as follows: GAGVSQSPSNKVTEKGKDVELRCDPISGHTALYWYRQSLGQGLEFLIYFQGNSAPDKSGLPSDRFSAERTGGSVSTLTIQRTQQEDSAVYLCASSSQGMSGSYEQYFGPGTRLTVT.

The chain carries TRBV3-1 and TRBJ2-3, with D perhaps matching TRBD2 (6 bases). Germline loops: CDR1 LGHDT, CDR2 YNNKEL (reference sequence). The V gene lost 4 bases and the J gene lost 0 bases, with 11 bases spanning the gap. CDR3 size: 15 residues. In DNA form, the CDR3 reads TGTGCCAGCAGCCTCCAGGCGGGGAGCACAGATACGCAGTATTTT. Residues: CASSLQAGSTDTQYF.

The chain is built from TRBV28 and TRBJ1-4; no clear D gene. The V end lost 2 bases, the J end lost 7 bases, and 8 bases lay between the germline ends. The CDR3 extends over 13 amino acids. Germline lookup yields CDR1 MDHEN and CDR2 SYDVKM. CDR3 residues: CASSLGSSEKLFF. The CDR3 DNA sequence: TGTGCCAGCAGTTTAGGGAGCAGTGAAAAACTGTTTTTT.

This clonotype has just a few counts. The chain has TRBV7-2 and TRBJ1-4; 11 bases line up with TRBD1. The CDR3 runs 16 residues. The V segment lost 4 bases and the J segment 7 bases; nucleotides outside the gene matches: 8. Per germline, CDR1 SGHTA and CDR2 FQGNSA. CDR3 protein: CASSSSSGTGGEKLFF. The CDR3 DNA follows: TGTGCCAGCAGCTCCTCCTCCGGGACAGGGGGTGAAAAACTGTTTTTT.

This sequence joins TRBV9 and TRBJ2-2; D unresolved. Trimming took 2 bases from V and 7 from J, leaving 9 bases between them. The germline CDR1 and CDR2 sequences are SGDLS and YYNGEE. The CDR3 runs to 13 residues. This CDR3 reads CASSVLTNGELFF. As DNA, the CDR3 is TGTGCCAGCAGCGTTTTGACAAACGGGGAGCTGTTTTTT.

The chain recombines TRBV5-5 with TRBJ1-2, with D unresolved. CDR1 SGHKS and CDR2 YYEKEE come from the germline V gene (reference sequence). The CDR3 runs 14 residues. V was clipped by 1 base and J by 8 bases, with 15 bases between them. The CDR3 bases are TGTGCCAGCAGCTTGACCTCAAAACTTCTGGGCTACACCTTC. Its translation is CASSLTSKLLGYTF.

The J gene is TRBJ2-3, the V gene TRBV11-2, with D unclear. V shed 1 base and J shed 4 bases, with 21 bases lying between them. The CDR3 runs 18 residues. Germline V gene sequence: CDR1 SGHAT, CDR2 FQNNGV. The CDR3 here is CASSLGLRYHAGADTQYF. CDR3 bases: TGTGCCAGCAGCTTAGGTTTGCGCTACCATGCTGGGGCAGATACGCAGTATTTT.

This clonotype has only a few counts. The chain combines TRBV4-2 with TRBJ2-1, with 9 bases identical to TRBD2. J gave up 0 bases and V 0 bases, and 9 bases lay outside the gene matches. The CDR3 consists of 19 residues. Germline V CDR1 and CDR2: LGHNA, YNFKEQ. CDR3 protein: CASSQDGVAGVSSYNEQFF. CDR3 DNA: TGTGCCAGCAGCCAAGATGGGGTAGCGGGGGTCAGCTCCTACAATGAGCAGTTCTTC.

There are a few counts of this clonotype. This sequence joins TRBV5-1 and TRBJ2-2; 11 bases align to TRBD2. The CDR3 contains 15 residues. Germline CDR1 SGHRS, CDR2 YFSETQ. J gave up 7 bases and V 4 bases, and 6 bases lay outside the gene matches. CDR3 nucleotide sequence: TGCGCCAGCAGCCCGGGGACTAGCGGTTTCGGGGAGCTGTTTTTT. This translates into CASSPGTSGFGELFF.

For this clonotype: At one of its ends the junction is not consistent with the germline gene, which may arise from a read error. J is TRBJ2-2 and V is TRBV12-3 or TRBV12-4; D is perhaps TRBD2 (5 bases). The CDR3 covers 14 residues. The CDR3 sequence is CAIPAHPNTGVLFF. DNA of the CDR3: TGTGCCATCCCGGCCCACCCGAACACCGGGGTGCTGTTTTTT.

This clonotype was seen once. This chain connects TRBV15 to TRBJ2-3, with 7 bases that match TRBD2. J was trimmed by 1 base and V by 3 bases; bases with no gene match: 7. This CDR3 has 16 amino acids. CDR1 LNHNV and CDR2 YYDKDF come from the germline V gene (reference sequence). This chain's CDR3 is CATSSEPRGGTDTQYF. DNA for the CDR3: TGTGCCACCAGCAGTGAGCCTCGGGGGGGCACAGATACGCAGTATTTT.

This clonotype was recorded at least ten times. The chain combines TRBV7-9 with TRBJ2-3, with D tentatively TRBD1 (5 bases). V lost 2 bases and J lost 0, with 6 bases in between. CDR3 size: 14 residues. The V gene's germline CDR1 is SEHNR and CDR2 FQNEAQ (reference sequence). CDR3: CASSLKGSTDTQYF. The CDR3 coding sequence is TGTGCCAGCAGCTTAAAGGGGAGCACAGATACGCAGTATTTT.

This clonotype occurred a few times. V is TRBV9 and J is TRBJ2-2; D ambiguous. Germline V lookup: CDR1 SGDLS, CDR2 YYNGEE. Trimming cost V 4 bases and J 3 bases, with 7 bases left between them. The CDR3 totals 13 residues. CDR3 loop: CASSKSHTGELFF. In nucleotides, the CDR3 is TGTGCCAGCAGCAAGAGCCACACCGGGGAGCTGTTTTTT.

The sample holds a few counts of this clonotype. The CDR3 spells CASSLGPQESSGNTIYF. The CDR3 DNA reads as TGTGCCAGCAGCCTCGGGCCGCAGGAGTCCTCTGGAAACACCATATATTTT. This chain uses TRBV7-2 with TRBJ1-3; no reliable D call. The germline V gene encodes CDR1 SGHTA and CDR2 FQGNSA. The V end lost 5 bases, the J end lost 0 bases, and 17 bases lay between the germline ends. The CDR3 sequence is 17 residues long.

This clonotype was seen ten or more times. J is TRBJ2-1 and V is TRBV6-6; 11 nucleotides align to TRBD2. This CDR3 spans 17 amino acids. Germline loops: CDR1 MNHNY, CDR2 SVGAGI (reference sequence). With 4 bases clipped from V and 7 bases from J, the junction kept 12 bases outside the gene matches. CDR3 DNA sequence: TGTGCCAGCAGTTCCCCTCCGACTAGCGGGGCCCTTAATGAGCAGTTCTTC. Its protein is CASSSPPTSGALNEQFF.

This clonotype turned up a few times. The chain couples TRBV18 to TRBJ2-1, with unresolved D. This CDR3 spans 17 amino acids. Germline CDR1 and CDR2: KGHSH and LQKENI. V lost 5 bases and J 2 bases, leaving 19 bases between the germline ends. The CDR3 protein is CASSIISGSPAYNEQFF. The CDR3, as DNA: TGTGCCAGCTCAATAATCTCCGGGTCGCCGGCCTACAATGAGCAGTTCTTC.

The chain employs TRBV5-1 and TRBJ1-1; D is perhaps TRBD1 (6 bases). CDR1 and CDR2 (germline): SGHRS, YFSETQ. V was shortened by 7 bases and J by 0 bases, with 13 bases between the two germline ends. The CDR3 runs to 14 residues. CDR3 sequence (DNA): TGCGCCAGCTGCCAGGACAGCATGAACACTGAAGCTTTCTTT. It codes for CASCQDSMNTEAFF. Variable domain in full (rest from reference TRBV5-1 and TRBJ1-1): KAGVTQTPRYLIKTRGQQVTLSCSPISGHRSVSWYQQTPGQGLQFLFEYFSETQRNKGNFPGRFSGRQFSNSRSEMNVSTLELGDSALYLCASCQDSMNTEAFFGQGTRLTVV.

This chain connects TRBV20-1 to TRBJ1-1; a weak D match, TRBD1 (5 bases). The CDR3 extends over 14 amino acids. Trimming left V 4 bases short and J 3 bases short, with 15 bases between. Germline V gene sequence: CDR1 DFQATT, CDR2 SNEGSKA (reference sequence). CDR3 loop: CSAMKGSGDTEAFF. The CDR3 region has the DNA TGCAGTGCTATGAAGGGCTCGGGGGACACTGAAGCTTTCTTT.

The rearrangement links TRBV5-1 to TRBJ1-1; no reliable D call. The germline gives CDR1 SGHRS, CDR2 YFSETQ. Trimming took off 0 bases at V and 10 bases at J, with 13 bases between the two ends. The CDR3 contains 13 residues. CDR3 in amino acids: CASSLDWADGAFF. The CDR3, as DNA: TGCGCCAGCAGCTTGGATTGGGCAGATGGAGCTTTCTTT.

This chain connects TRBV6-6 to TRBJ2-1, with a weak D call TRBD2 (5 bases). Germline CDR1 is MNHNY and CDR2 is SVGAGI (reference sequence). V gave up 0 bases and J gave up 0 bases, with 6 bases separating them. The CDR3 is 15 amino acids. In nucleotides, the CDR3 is TGTGCCAGCAGTTACTCCAGCGGCTCCTACAATGAGCAGTTCTTC. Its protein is CASSYSSGSYNEQFF.